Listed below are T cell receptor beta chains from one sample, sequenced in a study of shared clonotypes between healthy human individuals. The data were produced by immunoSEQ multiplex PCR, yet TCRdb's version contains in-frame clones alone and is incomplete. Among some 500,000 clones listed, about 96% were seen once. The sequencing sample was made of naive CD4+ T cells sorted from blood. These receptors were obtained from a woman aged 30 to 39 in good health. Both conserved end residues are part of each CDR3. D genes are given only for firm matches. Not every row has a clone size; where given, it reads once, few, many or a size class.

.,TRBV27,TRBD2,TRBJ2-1,TGTGCCAGCGCCCCCCGAGCGGGAGTCAATGAGCAGTTCTTC,CASAPRAGVNEQFF
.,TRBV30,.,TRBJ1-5,TGTGCCTGGAGTGGTGGGGGTCAGCCCCAGCATTTT,CAWSGGGQPQHF
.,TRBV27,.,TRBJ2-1,TGTGCCAGCAGCCGAGGACTGTCTTCCTACAATGAGCAGTTCTTC,CASSRGLSSYNEQFF
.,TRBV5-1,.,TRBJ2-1,TGCGCCAGCAGCCAGCTATCCCCCTCCTACAATGAGCAGTTCTTC,CASSQLSPSYNEQFF
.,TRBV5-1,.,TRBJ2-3,TGCGCCAGCAGCACCCAGACAGATACGCAGTATTTT,CASSTQTDTQYF
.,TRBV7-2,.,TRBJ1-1,TGTGCCAGCACCCTGGGGTTAGGGAGGGTTTTCGCTTTCTTT,CASTLGLGRVFAFF
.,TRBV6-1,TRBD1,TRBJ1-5,TGTGCCAGCAAGGGGGCGAACAATCAGCCCCAGCATTTT,CASKGANNQPQHF
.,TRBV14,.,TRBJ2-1,TGTGCCAGCAGCCAAGTAAGGAGCTCCTACAATGAGCAGTTCTTC,CASSQVRSSYNEQFF
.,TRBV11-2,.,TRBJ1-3,TGTGCCAGCAGCTTAGTTCGGGACGGATTTGGAAACACCATATATTTT,CASSLVRDGFGNTIYF
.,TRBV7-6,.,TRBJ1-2,TGTGCCAGCAGCCCCTATCGACCGACTGATAACTATGGCTACACCTTC,CASSPYRPTDNYGYTF
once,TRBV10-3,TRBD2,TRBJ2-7,TGTGCCACCGGACTAGTCTCCTACGAGCAGTACTTC,CATGLVSYEQYF
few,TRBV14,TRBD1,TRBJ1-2,TGTGCCAGCAGCCAAGATAGGACAGGGGACTACACCTTC,CASSQDRTGDYTF
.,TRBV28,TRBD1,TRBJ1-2,TGTGCCAGCAGGAAGACAGGGGGAGGGGGCTACACCTTC,CASRKTGGGGYTF
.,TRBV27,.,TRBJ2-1,TGTGCCAGCAGTTTCGGGAGAGGGTCCTACAATGAGCAGTTCTTC,CASSFGRGSYNEQFF
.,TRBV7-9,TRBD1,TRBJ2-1,TGTGCCAGCACCGGACAGGGGGCTTCCAATGAGCAGTTCTTC,CASTGQGASNEQFF
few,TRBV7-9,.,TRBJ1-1,TGTGCCAGCACCTCCATCATGAACACTGAAGCTTTCTTT,CASTSIMNTEAFF
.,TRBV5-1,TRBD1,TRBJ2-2,TGCGCCAGCAGGGACAGGGTTGAGCTGTTTTTT,CASRDRVELFF